A selection of T cell receptor beta chains follows, all from one sample in a study of CD8+ T cells in alopecia areata. The method was immunoSEQ multiplex PCR; TCRdb's version includes in-frame clones alone and lacks a portion of them. Among 190,000 or so clones listed, about three fifths were seen once. The sample consisted of CD4+ T cells sorted from blood, taken at week 4, from a patient treated with tofacitinib. The receptors here all came from a human donor with alopecia areata. The CDR3 runs from the conserved cysteine through the conserved F or W. D genes are given only for firm matches. Clone sizes are given selectively: once, few, many, or a class where the clone is expanded.

D: TRBD1
J: TRBJ1-2
size: .
V: TRBV29-1
DNA: TGCAGCGTTAAGGGACAGGTAGAGAACTATGGCTACACCTTC
CDR3: CSVKGQVENYGYTF

D: .
J: TRBJ1-3
size: .
V: TRBV4-1
DNA: TGCGCCAGCAGCCAAGATGAAGGGTCGGGAAACACCATATATTTT
CDR3: CASSQDEGSGNTIYF

D: .
J: TRBJ2-5
size: .
V: TRBV9
DNA: TGTGCCAGCAGCGTAGGAACGGGACCCTGGGAGACCCAGTACTTC
CDR3: CASSVGTGPWETQYF

D: .
J: TRBJ2-2
size: .
V: TRBV11-2
DNA: TGTGCCAGCAGCCCGCGAGGGGAGCTGTTTTTT
CDR3: CASSPRGELFF

D: TRBD2
J: TRBJ2-4
size: .
V: TRBV9
DNA: TGTGCCAGCACCACCGGGGGGTCGGGCATTCAGTACTTC
CDR3: CASTTGGSGIQYF

D: .
J: TRBJ1-1
size: .
V: TRBV5-1
DNA: TGCGCCAGCAGCCCTCAGGGGTTCAGCACTGAAGCTTTCTTT
CDR3: CASSPQGFSTEAFF

D: .
J: TRBJ1-1
size: few
V: TRBV28
DNA: TGTGCCAGCTCCGGGTTGAGGGCTTTCTTT
CDR3: CASSGLRAFF

D: .
J: TRBJ1-2
size: .
V: TRBV14
DNA: TGTGCCAGCAGTCCAGTGCCGGGGTATGGCTACACCTTC
CDR3: CASSPVPGYGYTF

D: .
J: TRBJ2-7
size: .
V: TRBV29-1
DNA: TGCAGCGGTGGGGGGTCCTACGAGCAGTACTTC
CDR3: CSGGGSYEQYF

D: TRBD2
J: TRBJ2-5
size: .
V: TRBV4-2
DNA: TGTGCCAGCAGCCAAGAGGAACCGGGACTAGCGGGAGAGACCCAGTACTTC
CDR3: CASSQEEPGLAGETQYF

D: .
J: TRBJ1-2
size: .
V: TRBV27
DNA: TGTGCCAGCAGTAGGGGGGGGAGCGTTGGCTATGGCTACACCTTC
CDR3: CASSRGGSVGYGYTF

D: .
J: TRBJ2-5
size: .
V: TRBV30
DNA: TGTGCCTGGAGTAAACTAGCTCAGGAGACCCAGTACTTC
CDR3: CAWSKLAQETQYF

D: .
J: TRBJ2-7
size: .
V: TRBV28
DNA: TGTGCCAGCATAAGTTCCTGGGGATCGACCTACGAGCAGTACTTC
CDR3: CASISSWGSTYEQYF

D: .
J: TRBJ2-5
size: .
V: TRBV30
DNA: TGTGCCTGGAGTACCCGAGTGGAGACCCAGTACTTC
CDR3: CAWSTRVETQYF

D: TRBD1
J: TRBJ2-1
size: few
V: TRBV10-3
DNA: TGTGCCAGCCACCCCGGGACAGGGGGCCGGGATGAGCAGTTCTTC
CDR3: CASHPGTGGRDEQFF

D: .
J: TRBJ2-1
size: once
V: TRBV29-1
DNA: TGCAGCGTGGGAGATTTCGCCTACAATGAGCAGTTCTTC
CDR3: CSVGDFAYNEQFF

D: .
J: TRBJ2-7
size: .
V: TRBV28
DNA: TGTGCCAGCAGTTTATGGGGTCAGTCCTACGAGCAGTACTTC
CDR3: CASSLWGQSYEQYF

D: .
J: TRBJ1-4
size: .
V: TRBV28
DNA: TGTGCCAGCAGGCCACAGGGAGCCTCTAATGAAAAACTGTTTTTT
CDR3: CASRPQGASNEKLFF

D: TRBD1
J: TRBJ2-5
size: .
V: TRBV7-9
DNA: TGTGCCAGCAGCTTGACAGGGGGCCGAGAGACCCAGTACTTC
CDR3: CASSLTGGRETQYF

D: TRBD2
J: TRBJ2-3
size: .
V: TRBV25-1
DNA: TGTGCCAGCAGCCAAAGCGGGGCTAGCACAGATACGCAGTATTTT
CDR3: CASSQSGASTDTQYF

D: TRBD1
J: TRBJ1-6
size: few
V: TRBV10-3
DNA: TGTGCCATCAGTGGGACAGGAGGCGGGCCCCTCCACTTT
CDR3: CAISGTGGGPLHF

D: .
J: TRBJ2-5
size: .
V: TRBV5-1
DNA: TGCGCCAGCAGCTTGGACATCCGGGAGACCCAGTACTTC
CDR3: CASSLDIRETQYF

D: .
J: TRBJ1-3
size: few
V: TRBV7-9
DNA: TGTGCCAGCAGCTTAATCTCTGGAAACACCATATATTTT
CDR3: CASSLISGNTIYF

D: .
J: TRBJ2-5
size: .
V: TRBV27
DNA: TGTGCCAGCAGTTTATCACAGGGTTGGCAGACCCAGTACTTC
CDR3: CASSLSQGWQTQYF

D: TRBD2
J: TRBJ2-4
size: .
V: TRBV28
DNA: TGTGCCAGCAGACCGTCTTCGCGGGGGGGCTGGGTGGCCAAAAACATTCAGTACTTC
CDR3: CASRPSSRGGWVAKNIQYF

D: .
J: TRBJ2-3
size: .
V: TRBV7-2
DNA: TGTGCCAGCAGCCGACGGCTAGGACAAGATACGCAGTATTTT
CDR3: CASSRRLGQDTQYF

D: .
J: TRBJ1-2
size: .
V: TRBV30
DNA: TGTGCCTGCGACACCCTTCGGGGCTACACCTTC
CDR3: CACDTLRGYTF

D: TRBD1
J: TRBJ1-4
size: .
V: TRBV9
DNA: TGTGCCAGCAGCCCCCGGACAGGGAATAATGAAAAACTGTTTTTT
CDR3: CASSPRTGNNEKLFF

D: .
J: TRBJ1-5
size: .
V: TRBV30
DNA: TGTGCCTGGAGTGGGGGCCTGCAGCCCCAGCATTTT
CDR3: CAWSGGLQPQHF

D: .
J: TRBJ2-2
size: .
V: TRBV5-4
DNA: TGTGCCAGCAGCTTGGGACAGGAGCGGACCGGGGAGCTGTTTTTT
CDR3: CASSLGQERTGELFF

D: .
J: TRBJ2-5
size: .
V: TRBV5-4
DNA: TGTGCCAGCAGCTTGGTCTCCCGGGGTGAAGAGACCCAGTACTTC
CDR3: CASSLVSRGEETQYF

D: .
J: TRBJ1-2
size: .
V: TRBV25-1
DNA: TGTGCCAGCAGTGAATTGGGGGCGGGCTACACCTTC
CDR3: CASSELGAGYTF

D: .
J: TRBJ1-2
size: .
V: TRBV29-1
DNA: TGCAGCGTTGAAGAGGGGGAGTCCTACTATGGCTACACCTTC
CDR3: CSVEEGESYYGYTF

D: .
J: TRBJ2-2
size: .
V: TRBV7-8
DNA: TGTGCCAGCAGGGTTAGAGGGAACACCGGGGAGCTGTTTTTT
CDR3: CASRVRGNTGELFF

D: .
J: TRBJ2-1
size: .
V: TRBV30
DNA: TGTGCCTGGAGTGTTGCCCGGGAGCAGTTCTTC
CDR3: CAWSVAREQFF

D: .
J: TRBJ2-7
size: .
V: TRBV29-1
DNA: TGCAGCGTTGTCGGTTCCTACGAGCAGTACTTC
CDR3: CSVVGSYEQYF

D: .
J: TRBJ1-5
size: .
V: TRBV4-2
DNA: TGTGCCAGCAGCCAAGATCAGAACAGCCGCAATCAGCCCCAGCATTTT
CDR3: CASSQDQNSRNQPQHF

D: TRBD1
J: TRBJ2-6
size: few
V: TRBV5-1
DNA: TGCGCCAGCAGCCCCGGTAGGGGGCCCGTCTCTGGGGCCAACGTCCTGACTTTC
CDR3: CASSPGRGPVSGANVLTF

D: .
J: TRBJ2-7
size: .
V: TRBV15
DNA: TGTGCCACCAGCAGGGACGTTTTCAGCGAGCAGTACTTC
CDR3: CATSRDVFSEQYF

D: TRBD1
J: TRBJ2-5
size: .
V: TRBV25-1
DNA: TGTGCCAGCAGCGGATGGAAACAGGGGCAAGGGGGAGAGACCCAGTACTTC
CDR3: CASSGWKQGQGGETQYF

D: .
J: TRBJ2-5
size: .
V: TRBV30
DNA: TGTGCCTGGAGTACTCCTCCTCGCCAGTACTTC
CDR3: CAWSTPPRQYF

D: TRBD2
J: TRBJ2-6
size: .
V: TRBV7-2
DNA: TGTGCCAGCAGCTTTTCCTCGCGGGGGTCTCCTGGGGCCAACGTCCTGACTTTC
CDR3: CASSFSSRGSPGANVLTF

D: .
J: TRBJ2-1
size: few
V: TRBV7-2
DNA: TGTGCCAGCAGCTCGGGCGGGACGGTGTACAATGAGCAGTTCTTC
CDR3: CASSSGGTVYNEQFF

D: TRBD1
J: TRBJ1-2
size: few
V: TRBV4-3
DNA: TGCGCCAGCAAGGGACAGGGTGGAGGCTACACCTTC
CDR3: CASKGQGGGYTF

D: .
J: TRBJ1-1
size: .
V: TRBV20-1
DNA: TGCAGTGCTACCGACCGAACTGCGGCTTTCTTT
CDR3: CSATDRTAAFF

D: TRBD1
J: TRBJ2-1
size: .
V: TRBV29-1
DNA: TGCAGCGTTCGACCGGGACAGGGACACAATGAGCAGTTCTTC
CDR3: CSVRPGQGHNEQFF

D: .
J: TRBJ1-5
size: once
V: TRBV20-1
DNA: TGCAGTGCTAGAGTACGGGGATCCCAGCATTTT
CDR3: CSARVRGSQHF

D: .
J: TRBJ2-7
size: .
V: TRBV4-2
DNA: TGTGCCAGCAGCCAGGACGGCTACGAGCAGTACTTC
CDR3: CASSQDGYEQYF